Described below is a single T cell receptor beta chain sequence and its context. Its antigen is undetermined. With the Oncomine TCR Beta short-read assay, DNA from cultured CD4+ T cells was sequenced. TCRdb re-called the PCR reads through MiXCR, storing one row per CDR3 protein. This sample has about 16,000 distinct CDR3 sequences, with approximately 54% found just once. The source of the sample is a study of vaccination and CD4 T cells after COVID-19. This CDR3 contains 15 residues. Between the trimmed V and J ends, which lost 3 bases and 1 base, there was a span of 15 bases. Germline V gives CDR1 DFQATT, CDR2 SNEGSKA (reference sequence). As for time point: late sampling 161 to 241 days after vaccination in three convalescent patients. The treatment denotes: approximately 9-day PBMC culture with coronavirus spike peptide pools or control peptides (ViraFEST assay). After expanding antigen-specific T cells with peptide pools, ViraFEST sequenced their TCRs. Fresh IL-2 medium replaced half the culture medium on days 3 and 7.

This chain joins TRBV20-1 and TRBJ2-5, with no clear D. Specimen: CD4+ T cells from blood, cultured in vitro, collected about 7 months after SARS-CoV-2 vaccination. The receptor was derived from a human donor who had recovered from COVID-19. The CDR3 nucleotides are TGCAGTGCTAGGGTTCCCGGTGATATCCAAGAGACCCAGTACTTC. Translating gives CSARVPGDIQETQYF.